This T cell receptor (beta chain) was sequenced for a study of T cell responses to AZD1222 COVID-19 vaccine. Findings and caveats of the study: Close to half of spike-specific TCRs reportedly recognize unmutated variant regions.

Concerning this clone itself: What it binds is not known.

The germline CDR1 and CDR2 sequences are SGDLS and YYNGEE. This CDR3 has 14 amino acids. V dropped 1 base and J dropped 5 bases, with 13 bases sitting between them. Some clones are missing from TCRdb's copy, which holds only in-frame ones; the method was immunoSEQ multiplex PCR. The repertoire holds fewer than 150,000 clones, with around 90% as singletons. The V gene is TRBV9, the J gene TRBJ2-7; tentative D call: TRBD1 (6 bases). The sequence was obtained from an adult in good health. This material consisted of peripheral blood, taken on day 0 of AZD1222 vaccination. The CDR3 loop is CASSVQGSLNEQYF. CDR3 nucleotide sequence: TGTGCCAGCAGCGTACAGGGGTCCTTGAACGAGCAGTACTTC.